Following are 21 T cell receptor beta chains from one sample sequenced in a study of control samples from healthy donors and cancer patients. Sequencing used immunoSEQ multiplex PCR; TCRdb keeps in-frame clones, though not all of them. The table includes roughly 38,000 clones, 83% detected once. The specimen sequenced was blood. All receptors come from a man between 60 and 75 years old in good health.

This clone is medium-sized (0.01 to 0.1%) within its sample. CDR3 amino acids: CASSFGASGNQPQHF. The CDR3 DNA is TGTGCCAGCAGCTTCGGGGCGTCGGGGAATCAGCCCCAGCATTTT. The chain combines TRBV7-2 with TRBJ1-5; D is perhaps TRBD1 (5 bases). Germline CDR1 and CDR2: SGHTA and FQGNSA. CDR3 length: 15 amino acids. V was clipped by 3 bases and J by 4 bases, with 13 bases between them. The whole variable domain, filled in from reference TRBV7-2 and TRBJ1-5, reads GAGVSQSPSNKVTEKGKDVELRCDPISGHTALYWYRQSLGQGLEFLIYFQGNSAPDKSGLPSDRFSAERTGGSVSTLTIQRTQQEDSAVYLCASSFGASGNQPQHFGDGTRLSIL.

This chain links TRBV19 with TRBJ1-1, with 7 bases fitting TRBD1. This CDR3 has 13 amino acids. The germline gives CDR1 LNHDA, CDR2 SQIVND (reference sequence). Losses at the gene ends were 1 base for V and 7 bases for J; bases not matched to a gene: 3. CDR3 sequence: CASSIVDRVEAFF. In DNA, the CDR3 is TGTGCCAGTAGTATAGTCGACAGGGTTGAAGCTTTCTTT.

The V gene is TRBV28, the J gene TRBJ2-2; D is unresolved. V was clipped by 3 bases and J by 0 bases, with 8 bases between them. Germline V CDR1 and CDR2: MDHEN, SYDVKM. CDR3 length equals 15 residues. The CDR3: CASSFFGPNTGELFF. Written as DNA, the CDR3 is TGTGCCAGCAGTTTTTTCGGGCCGAACACCGGGGAGCTGTTTTTT.

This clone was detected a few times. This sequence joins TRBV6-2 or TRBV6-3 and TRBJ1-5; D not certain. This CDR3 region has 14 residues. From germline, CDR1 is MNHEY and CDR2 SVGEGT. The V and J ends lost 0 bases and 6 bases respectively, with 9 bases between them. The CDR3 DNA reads TGTGCCAGCAGTTACTCGACGGCTCTTCAGCCCCAGCATTTT. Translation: CASSYSTALQPQHF.

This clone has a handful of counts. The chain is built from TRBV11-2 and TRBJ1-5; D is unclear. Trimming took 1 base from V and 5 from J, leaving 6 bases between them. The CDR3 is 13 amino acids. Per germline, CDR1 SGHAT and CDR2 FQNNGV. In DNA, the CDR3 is TGTGCCAGCAGCTTAGTGCCCGATCAGCCCCAGCATTTT. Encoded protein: CASSLVPDQPQHF. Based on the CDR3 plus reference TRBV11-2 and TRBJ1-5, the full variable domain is EAGVAQSPRYKIIEKRQSVAFWCNPISGHATLYWYQQILGQGPKLLIQFQNNGVVDDSQLPKDRFSAERLKGVDSTLKIQPAKLEDSAVYLCASSLVPDQPQHFGDGTRLSIL.

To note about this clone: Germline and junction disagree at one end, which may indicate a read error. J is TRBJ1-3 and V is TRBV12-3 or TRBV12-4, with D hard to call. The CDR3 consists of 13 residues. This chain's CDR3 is CASSLAGGNTIYF. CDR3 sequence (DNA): TGTGCCAGCAGTCTAGCGGGTGGAAACACCATATATTTT.

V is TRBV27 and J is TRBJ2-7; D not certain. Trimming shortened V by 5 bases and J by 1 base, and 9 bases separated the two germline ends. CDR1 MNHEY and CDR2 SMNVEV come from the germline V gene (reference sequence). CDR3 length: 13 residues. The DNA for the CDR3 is TGTGCCAGCAGTATACAGCCATCCTACGAGCAGTACTTC. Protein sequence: CASSIQPSYEQYF.

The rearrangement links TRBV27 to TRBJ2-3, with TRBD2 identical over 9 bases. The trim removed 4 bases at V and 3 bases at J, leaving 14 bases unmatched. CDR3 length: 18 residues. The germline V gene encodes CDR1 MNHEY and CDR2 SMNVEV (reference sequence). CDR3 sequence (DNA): TGTGCCAGCAGTTATATTAATACAGCGGGAGGCCTTACAGATACGCAGTATTTT. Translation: CASSYINTAGGLTDTQYF.

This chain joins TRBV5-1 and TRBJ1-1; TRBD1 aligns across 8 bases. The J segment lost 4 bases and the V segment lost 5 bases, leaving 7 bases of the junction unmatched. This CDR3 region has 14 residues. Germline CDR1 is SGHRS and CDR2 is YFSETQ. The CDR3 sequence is CASRLLDRGTEAFF. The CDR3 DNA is TGCGCCAGCAGGCTGCTCGACAGGGGCACTGAAGCTTTCTTT.

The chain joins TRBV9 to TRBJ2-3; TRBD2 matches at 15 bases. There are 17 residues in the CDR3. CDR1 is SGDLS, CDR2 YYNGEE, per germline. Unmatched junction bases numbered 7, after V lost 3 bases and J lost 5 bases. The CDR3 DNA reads TGTGCCAGCAGCGCAATATCGGGACTAGCGGGAGGAGATACGCAGTATTTT. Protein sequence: CASSAISGLAGGDTQYF.

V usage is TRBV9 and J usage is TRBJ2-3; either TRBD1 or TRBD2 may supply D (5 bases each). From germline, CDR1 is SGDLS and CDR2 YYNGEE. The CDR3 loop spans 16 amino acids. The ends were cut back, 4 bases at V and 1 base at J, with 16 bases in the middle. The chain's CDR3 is CASSPPGGGGTDTQYF. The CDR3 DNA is TGTGCCAGCAGCCCGCCGGGTGGGGGAGGCACAGATACGCAGTATTTT.

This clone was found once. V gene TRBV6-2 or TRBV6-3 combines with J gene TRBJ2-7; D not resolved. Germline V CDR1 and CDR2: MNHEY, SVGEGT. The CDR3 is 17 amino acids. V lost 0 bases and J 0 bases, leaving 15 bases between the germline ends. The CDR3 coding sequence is TGTGCCAGCAGTTACTCGGTTTTTGGAGCGAGCTCCTACGAGCAGTACTTC. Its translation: CASSYSVFGASSYEQYF.

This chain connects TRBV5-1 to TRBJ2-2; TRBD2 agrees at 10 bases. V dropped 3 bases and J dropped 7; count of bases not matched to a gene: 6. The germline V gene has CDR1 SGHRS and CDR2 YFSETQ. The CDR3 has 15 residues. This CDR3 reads CASSSTSGNSGELFF. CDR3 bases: TGCGCCAGCAGCTCAACTAGCGGGAATAGCGGGGAGCTGTTTTTT. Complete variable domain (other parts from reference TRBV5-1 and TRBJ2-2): KAGVTQTPRYLIKTRGQQVTLSCSPISGHRSVSWYQQTPGQGLQFLFEYFSETQRNKGNFPGRFSGRQFSNSRSEMNVSTLELGDSALYLCASSSTSGNSGELFFGEGSRLTVL.

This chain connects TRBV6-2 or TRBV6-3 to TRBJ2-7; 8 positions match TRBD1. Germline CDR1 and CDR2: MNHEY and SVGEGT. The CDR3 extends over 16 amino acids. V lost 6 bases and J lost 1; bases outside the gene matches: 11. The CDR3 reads CASSQLDRGGSYEQYF. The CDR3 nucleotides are TGTGCCAGCAGCCAATTAGACAGGGGAGGTTCCTACGAGCAGTACTTC.

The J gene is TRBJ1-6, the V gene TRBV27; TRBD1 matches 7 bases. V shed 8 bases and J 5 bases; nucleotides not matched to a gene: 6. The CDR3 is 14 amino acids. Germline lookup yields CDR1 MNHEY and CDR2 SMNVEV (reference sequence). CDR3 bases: TGTGCCAGCCCAGGGGGGGACAATAATTCACCCCTCCACTTT. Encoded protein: CASPGGDNNSPLHF.

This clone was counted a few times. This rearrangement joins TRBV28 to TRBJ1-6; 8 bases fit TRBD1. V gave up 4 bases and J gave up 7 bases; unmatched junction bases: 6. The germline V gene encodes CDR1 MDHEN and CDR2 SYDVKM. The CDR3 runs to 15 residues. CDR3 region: CASSSPGQANSPLHF. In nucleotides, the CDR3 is TGTGCCAGCAGTTCTCCGGGACAGGCGAATTCACCCCTCCACTTT.

The CDR3 nucleotides read TGTGCCAGCAGTTCCAGGAGGAGGATCACTGAAGCTTTCTTT. This sequence encodes CASSSRRRITEAFF. V gene TRBV6-2 or TRBV6-3 combines with J gene TRBJ1-1, with unresolved D. This CDR3 contains 14 residues. V shed 4 bases and J shed 4 bases, with 13 bases lying between them. Germline CDR1 is MNHEY and CDR2 is SVGEGT.

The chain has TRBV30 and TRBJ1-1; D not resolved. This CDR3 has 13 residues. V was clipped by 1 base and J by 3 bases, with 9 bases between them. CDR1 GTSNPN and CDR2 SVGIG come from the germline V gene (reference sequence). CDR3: CAWSAARHTEAFF. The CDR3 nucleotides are TGTGCCTGGAGTGCGGCCCGACACACTGAAGCTTTCTTT.

CDR3 loop: CASRGVAETQYF. In DNA form, the CDR3 reads TGTGCCAGCAGAGGCGTGGCAGAGACCCAGTACTTC. This chain connects TRBV6-5 to TRBJ2-5; D remains unclear. CDR1 is MNHEY, CDR2 SVGAGI, per germline. The CDR3 totals 12 residues. Trimming took 6 bases from V and 4 from J, leaving 9 bases between them.

The CDR3 reads CASSSLTSGGIQETQYF. Written as DNA, the CDR3 is TGTGCCAGCAGCTCACTGACTAGCGGGGGGATCCAAGAGACCCAGTACTTC. The chain recombines TRBV7-9 with TRBJ2-5; TRBD2 aligns across 13 bases. In germline, CDR1 is SEHNR, CDR2 FQNEAQ (reference sequence). The CDR3 loop spans 17 amino acids. V gave up 4 bases and J gave up 1 base; unmatched junction bases: 6.

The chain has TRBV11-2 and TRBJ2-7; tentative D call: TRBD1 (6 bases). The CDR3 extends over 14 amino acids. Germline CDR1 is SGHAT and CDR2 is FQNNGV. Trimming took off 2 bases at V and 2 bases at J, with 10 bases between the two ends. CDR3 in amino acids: CASSLRQETYEQYF. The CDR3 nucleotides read TGTGCCAGCAGCTTACGACAGGAAACCTACGAGCAGTACTTC. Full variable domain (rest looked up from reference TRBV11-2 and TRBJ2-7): EAGVAQSPRYKIIEKRQSVAFWCNPISGHATLYWYQQILGQGPKLLIQFQNNGVVDDSQLPKDRFSAERLKGVDSTLKIQPAKLEDSAVYLCASSLRQETYEQYFGPGTRLTVT.